These T cell receptor beta chains were read from a single sample in a study of OX40 agonist ivuxolimab in advanced cancers. Profiled with immunoSEQ multiplex PCR; TCRdb holds only in-frame clones, not every one. Of about 76,000 clones in the sample, around 85% were seen once. The sample here was CD4+ or CD8+ T cells sorted from blood, taken in a trial of the OX40 agonist ivuxolimab. These receptors all come from an adult with an advanced solid tumor such as melanoma, head and neck, liver or kidney cancer. CDR3s include the opening cysteine and the closing phenylalanine or tryptophan. A D gene is named only where the DNA matches it firmly. Size is omitted from some rows. Given values are once, few, many or a class for expanded clones.

j_gene,d_gene,v_gene,abundance,CDR3nt,CDR3aa
TRBJ2-7,TRBD2,TRBV7-8,.,TGTGCCAGCAGTAGCGGGAGTAGAAACGAGCAGTACTTC,CASSSGSRNEQYF
TRBJ2-5,.,TRBV9,.,TGTGCCAGCAGCGTAGGGCCACAAGAGACCCAGTACTTC,CASSVGPQETQYF
TRBJ1-2,.,TRBV10-1,.,TGCGCCAGCAGCCCTGGGAGGGGGGGGGATGGCTACACCTTC,CASSPGRGGDGYTF
TRBJ2-1,.,TRBV6-1,.,TGTGCCAGCAGTGAAGTACCGCTGACAGCTTACCTAAACAATGAGCAGTTCTTC,CASSEVPLTAYLNNEQFF
TRBJ2-7,TRBD1,TRBV10-3,few,TGTGCCAGCACAGGGGGCGGCTACGAGCAGTACTTC,CASTGGGYEQYF
TRBJ2-5,.,TRBV10-3,.,TGTGCCATCAGGCAGGACAGTCGGGGAGAGACCCAGTACTTC,CAIRQDSRGETQYF
TRBJ2-1,.,TRBV2,.,TGTGCCAGCAGTGTTTTTGCAGCTGGGCAGTTCTTC,CASSVFAAGQFF
TRBJ1-1,TRBD1,TRBV7-9,.,TGTGCCAGCAGCTCTACACAGGGGCAGGTGAACACTGAAGCTTTCTTT,CASSSTQGQVNTEAFF
TRBJ2-5,.,TRBV19,.,TGTGCCAGTAGTATCTCTTCCCTCCGGGCGGAGACCCAGTACTTC,CASSISSLRAETQYF
TRBJ2-5,TRBD1,TRBV7-6,few,TGTGCCAGCAGCTTCGACAGGGGAGAGACCCAGTACTTC,CASSFDRGETQYF
TRBJ2-7,.,TRBV28,.,TGTGCCAGCACCACGACAGGATCCGAGCAGTACTTC,CASTTTGSEQYF
TRBJ1-5,TRBD1,TRBV5-5,.,TGTGCCAGCAGCTTAACAGGGGAAGGCAATCAGCCCCAGCATTTT,CASSLTGEGNQPQHF
TRBJ1-1,.,TRBV7-6,.,TGTGCCAGCAGCTTGCAATCGAGGCCAGCGCTAAACACTGAAGCTTTCTTT,CASSLQSRPALNTEAFF